This T cell receptor beta chain was profiled in a study of blood T cell repertoires in COVID-19. About the study: T cells, B-cell-depleted T cells, or PBMCs supplied cDNA or gDNA.

Trimming left V 4 bases short and J 4 bases short, with 5 bases between. In germline, CDR1 is SEHNR, CDR2 FQNEAQ (reference sequence). The CDR3 sequence is 12 residues long. Using immunoSEQ multiplex PCR, the repertoire was profiled, and TCRdb retains in-frame clones only, with some absent. The table records a few hundred thousand clones, about 89% of them present only once. The J gene is TRBJ1-3, the V gene TRBV7-9; D ambiguous. Sequenced input: peripheral blood. The receptor was isolated from a woman between 35 and 50 years old who had recovered from COVID-19. CDR3 sequence reads: CASSSVGNTIYF. CDR3 in DNA: TGTGCCAGCAGCTCTGTAGGAAACACCATATATTTT.